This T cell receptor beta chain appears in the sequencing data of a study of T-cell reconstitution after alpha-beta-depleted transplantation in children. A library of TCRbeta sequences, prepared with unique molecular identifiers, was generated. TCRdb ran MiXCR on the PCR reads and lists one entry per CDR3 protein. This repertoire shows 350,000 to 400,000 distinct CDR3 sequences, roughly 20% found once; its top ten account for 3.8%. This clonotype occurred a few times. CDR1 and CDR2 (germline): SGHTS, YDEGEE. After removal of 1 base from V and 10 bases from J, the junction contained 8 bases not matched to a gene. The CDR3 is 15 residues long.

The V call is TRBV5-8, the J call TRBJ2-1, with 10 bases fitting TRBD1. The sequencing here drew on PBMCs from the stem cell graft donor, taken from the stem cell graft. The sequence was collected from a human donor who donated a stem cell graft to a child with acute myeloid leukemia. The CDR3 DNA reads TGTGCCAGCAGCTTGTTGTGGGACAGGGGACTAGAGCAGTTCTTC. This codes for CASSLLWDRGLEQFF.